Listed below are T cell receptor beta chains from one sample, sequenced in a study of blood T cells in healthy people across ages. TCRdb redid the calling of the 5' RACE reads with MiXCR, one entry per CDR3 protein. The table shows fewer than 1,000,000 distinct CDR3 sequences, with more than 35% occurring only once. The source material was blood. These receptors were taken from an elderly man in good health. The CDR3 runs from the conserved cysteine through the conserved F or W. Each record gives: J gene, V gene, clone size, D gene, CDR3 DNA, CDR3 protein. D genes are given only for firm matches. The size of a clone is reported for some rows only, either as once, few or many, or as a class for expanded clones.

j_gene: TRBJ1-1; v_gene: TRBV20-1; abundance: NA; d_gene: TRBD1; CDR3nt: TGCAGTGCTAGACATAGGGACAGGGGTTTCGCTGAAGCTTTCTTT; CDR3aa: CSARHRDRGFAEAFF
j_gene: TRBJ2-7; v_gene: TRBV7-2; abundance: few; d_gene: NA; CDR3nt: TGTGCCAGCAGCTTAGTAGCGATCGCGAGCTCCTACGAGCAGTACTTC; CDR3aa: CASSLVAIASSYEQYF
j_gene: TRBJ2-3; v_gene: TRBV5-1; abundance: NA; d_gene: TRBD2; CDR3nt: TGCGCCAGCAGCTTCTCCGGGACTACCCTCGATACGCAGTATTTT; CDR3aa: CASSFSGTTLDTQYF
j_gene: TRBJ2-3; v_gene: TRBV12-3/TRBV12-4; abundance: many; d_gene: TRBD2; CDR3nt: TGTGCCAGCAGTCCCTACCCTGGCGGGAGGTTCACAGATACGCAGTATTTT; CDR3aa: CASSPYPGGRFTDTQYF
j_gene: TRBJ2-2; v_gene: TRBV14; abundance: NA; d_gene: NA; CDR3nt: TGTGCCAGCAGCCAACTAGAAATGAACACCGGGGAGCTGTTTTTT; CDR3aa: CASSQLEMNTGELFF
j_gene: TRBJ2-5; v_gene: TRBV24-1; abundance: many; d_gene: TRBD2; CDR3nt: TGTGCCACCAGCACTAGCGGGAGGACCATACAAGAGACCCAGTACTTC; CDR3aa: CATSTSGRTIQETQYF
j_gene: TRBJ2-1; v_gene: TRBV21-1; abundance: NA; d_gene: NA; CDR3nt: TGTGACAGCAGCACCAGGCCTGGTAGCTACAATGAGCAGTTCTTC; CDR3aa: CDSSTRPGSYNEQFF
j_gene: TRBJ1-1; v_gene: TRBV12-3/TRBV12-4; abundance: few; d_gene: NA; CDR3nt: TGTGCCAGCAGTTTAGCATGGGAGAACACTGAAGCTTTCTTT; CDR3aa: CASSLAWENTEAFF
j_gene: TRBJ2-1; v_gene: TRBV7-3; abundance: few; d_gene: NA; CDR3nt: TGTGCCAGCAGCCCAACCGGGAGAGGCAATGAGCAGTTCTTC; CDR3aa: CASSPTGRGNEQFF
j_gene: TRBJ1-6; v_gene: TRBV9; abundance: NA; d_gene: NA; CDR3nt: TGTGCCAGCAGCGTAGGGGGTGACCGCACTAATTCACCCCTCCACTTT; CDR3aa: CASSVGGDRTNSPLHF
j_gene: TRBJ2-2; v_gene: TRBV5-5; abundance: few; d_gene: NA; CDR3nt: TGTGCCAGCAGCCTCTCGTCGACGAACACCGGGGAGCTGTTTTTT; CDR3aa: CASSLSSTNTGELFF
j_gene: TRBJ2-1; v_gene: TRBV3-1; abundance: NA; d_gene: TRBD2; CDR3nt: TGTGCCAGCAGCCAGACTAGCGGGACTCACAATGAGCAGTTCTTC; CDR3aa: CASSQTSGTHNEQFF
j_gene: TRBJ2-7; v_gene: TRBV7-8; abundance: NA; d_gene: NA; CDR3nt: TGTGCCAGCAGTTCCTATGGGTCGAACTACGAGCAGTACTTC; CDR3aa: CASSSYGSNYEQYF
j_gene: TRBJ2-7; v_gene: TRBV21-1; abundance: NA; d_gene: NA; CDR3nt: TGTGCCAGCAGCGACCCGGAATATGGCAGCCGGACGGGGTACGAGCAGTACTTC; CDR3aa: CASSDPEYGSRTGYEQYF
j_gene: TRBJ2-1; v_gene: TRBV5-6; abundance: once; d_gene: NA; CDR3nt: TGTGCCAGCAGCCCCTTGGGCTCCCACAATGAGCAGTTCTTC; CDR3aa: CASSPLGSHNEQFF
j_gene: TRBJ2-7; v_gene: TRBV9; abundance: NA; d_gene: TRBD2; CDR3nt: TGTGCCAGCAGCGTCAGGGATAGCGGGCTGAGCTACGAGCAGTACTTC; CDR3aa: CASSVRDSGLSYEQYF
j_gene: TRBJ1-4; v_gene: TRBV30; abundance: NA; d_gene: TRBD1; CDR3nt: TGTGCCTGGAGTGCCCAGACAGGGCGGGAGGAAAAACTGTTTTTT; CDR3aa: CAWSAQTGREEKLFF
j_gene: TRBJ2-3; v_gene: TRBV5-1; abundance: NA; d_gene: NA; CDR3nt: TGCGCCAGCAGCGGAACCAGCCTAGGTTCGGATACGCAGTATTTT; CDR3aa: CASSGTSLGSDTQYF
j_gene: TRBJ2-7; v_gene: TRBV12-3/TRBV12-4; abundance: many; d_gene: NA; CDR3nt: TGTGCCAGCAGTTATTACTTACCCTACGAGCAGTACTTC; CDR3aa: CASSYYLPYEQYF
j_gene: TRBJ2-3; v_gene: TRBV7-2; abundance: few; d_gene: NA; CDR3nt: TGTGCCAGCAGCTCGCCTCACTTAGGTGGAGATACGCAGTATTTT; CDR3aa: CASSSPHLGGDTQYF
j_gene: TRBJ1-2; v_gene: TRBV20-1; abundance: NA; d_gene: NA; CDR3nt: TGCAGTGCTAGAGATTTTCGGGGGACCGCCTATGGCTACACCTTC; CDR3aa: CSARDFRGTAYGYTF
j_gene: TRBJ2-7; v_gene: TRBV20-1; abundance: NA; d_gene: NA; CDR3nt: TGCAGTGCCCCGGGGAATACTGAGCAGTACTTC; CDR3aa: CSAPGNTEQYF
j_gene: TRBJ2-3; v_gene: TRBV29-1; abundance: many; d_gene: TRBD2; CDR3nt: TGCAGCGTTTTCGATAGCGGGAGGGCCCAAGATACGCAGTATTTT; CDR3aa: CSVFDSGRAQDTQYF
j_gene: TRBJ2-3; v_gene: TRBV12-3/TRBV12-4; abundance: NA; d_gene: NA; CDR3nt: TGTGCCAGCACCAAACGACCCACAGATACGCAGTATTTT; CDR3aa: CASTKRPTDTQYF
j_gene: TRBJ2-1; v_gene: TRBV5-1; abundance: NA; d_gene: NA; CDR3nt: TGCGCCAGCAGCTTGTCACTCGGGAACAATGAGCAGTTCTTT; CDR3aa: CASSLSLGNNEQFF
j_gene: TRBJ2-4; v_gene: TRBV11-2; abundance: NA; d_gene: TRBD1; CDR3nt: TGTGCCAGCAGCCCCCCGGTGGACAGGGGGCGCGGGGCCAAAAACATTCAGTACTTC; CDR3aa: CASSPPVDRGRGAKNIQYF